This is a list of T cell receptor beta chains from one sample in a study of blood T cell repertoires in COVID-19. Clones were sequenced by immunoSEQ multiplex PCR, and TCRdb holds only the in-frame ones, with some missing. The table has approximately 150,000 clones, 70% to 90% seen once. Sequenced sample: peripheral blood. These receptor sequences come from a woman aged 80 or over with COVID-19, enrolled during active disease. Each CDR3 is given with its conserved first and last residue. The order of the fields is clone size, D gene, V gene, J gene, CDR3 protein, CDR3 DNA. The D gene is left open where the match is weak. Size is stated for part of the rows, as once, few or many counts, or as a class when the clone is expanded.

>NA|TRBD2|TRBV7-2|TRBJ2-3
CASSLARWGLAGAKPTQYF
TGTGCCAGCAGCTTAGCTAGGTGGGGACTAGCGGGGGCCAAGCCTACGCAGTATTTT
>NA|TRBD1|TRBV18|TRBJ1-2
CASSPPDRYYGYTF
TGTGCCAGCTCACCCCCGGACAGGTACTATGGCTACACCTTC
>NA|NA|TRBV30|TRBJ1-2
CAWSRDGNYGYTF
TGTGCCTGGAGTCGTGACGGGAACTATGGCTACACCTTC
>NA|TRBD1|TRBV6-6|TRBJ1-5
CASSYSGQGASQPQHF
TGTGCCAGCAGTTACTCGGGACAGGGGGCAAGTCAGCCCCAGCATTTT
>NA|NA|TRBV11-2|TRBJ1-1
CASSLDRGATEAFF
TGTGCCAGCAGCTTAGATCGTGGGGCCACTGAAGCTTTCTTT
>NA|NA|TRBV2|TRBJ2-7
CASRSLYEQYF
TGTGCCAGCAGGAGTCTTTACGAGCAGTACTTC
>NA|NA|TRBV5-5|TRBJ2-1
CASSLEGASSYNEQFF
TGTGCCAGCAGCTTGGAGGGAGCGAGCTCCTACAATGAGCAGTTCTTC
>NA|NA|TRBV6-5|TRBJ2-3
CASSPRRGTDTQYF
TGTGCCAGCAGTCCTAGGAGAGGCACAGATACGCAGTATTTT
>NA|TRBD2|TRBV3-1/TRBV3-2|TRBJ2-5
CASSQVVASGRLETQYF
TGTGCCAGCAGCCAAGTCGTGGCTAGCGGGAGGCTAGAGACCCAGTACTTC
>NA|TRBD1|TRBV7-9|TRBJ1-4
CASSFQGASHEKLFF
TGTGCCAGCAGCTTTCAGGGGGCGAGTCATGAAAAACTGTTTTTT
>NA|TRBD1|TRBV7-9|TRBJ2-3
CASSPTGGPTDTQYF
TGTGCCAGCAGTCCTACAGGGGGTCCCACAGATACGCAGTATTTT
>NA|TRBD1|TRBV4-2|TRBJ1-1
CASSVGIIQGRNTEAFF
TGTGCCAGCAGCGTCGGTATTATACAGGGGCGGAACACTGAAGCTTTCTTT
>few|NA|TRBV10-3|TRBJ2-6
CAISESAGHSGANVLTF
TGTGCCATCAGTGAGTCCGCGGGGCACTCTGGGGCCAACGTCCTGACTTTC